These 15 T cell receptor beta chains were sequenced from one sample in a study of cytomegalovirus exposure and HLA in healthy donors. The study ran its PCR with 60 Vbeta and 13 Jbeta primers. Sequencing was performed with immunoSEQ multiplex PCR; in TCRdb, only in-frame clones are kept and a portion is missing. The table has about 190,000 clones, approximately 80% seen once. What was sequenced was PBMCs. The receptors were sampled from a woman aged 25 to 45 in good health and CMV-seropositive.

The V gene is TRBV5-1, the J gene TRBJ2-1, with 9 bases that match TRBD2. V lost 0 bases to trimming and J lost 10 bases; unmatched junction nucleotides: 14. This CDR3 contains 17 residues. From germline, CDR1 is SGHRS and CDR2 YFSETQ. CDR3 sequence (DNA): TGCGCCAGCAGCTTGGTGGCGGGGGGGCCCTACAATGGCGAGCAGTTCTTC. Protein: CASSLVAGGPYNGEQFF.

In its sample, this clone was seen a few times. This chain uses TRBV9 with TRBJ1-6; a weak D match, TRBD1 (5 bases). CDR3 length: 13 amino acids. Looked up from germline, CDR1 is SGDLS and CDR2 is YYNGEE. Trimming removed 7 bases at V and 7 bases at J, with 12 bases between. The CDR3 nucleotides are TGTGCCAGCGACACAGGCCCAAATTCACCCCTCCACTTT. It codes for CASDTGPNSPLHF.

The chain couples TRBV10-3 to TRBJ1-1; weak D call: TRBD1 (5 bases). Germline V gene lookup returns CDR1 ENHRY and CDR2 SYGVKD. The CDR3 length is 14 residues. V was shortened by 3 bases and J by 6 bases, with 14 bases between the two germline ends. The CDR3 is CAISDRAGKAEAFF. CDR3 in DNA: TGTGCCATCAGTGACAGGGCGGGAAAGGCTGAAGCTTTCTTT.

Here the CDR3 DNA reads TGTGCCAGCAGTGAGGAGGGCAGGGTAGGAACTGAAGCTTTCTTT. Its protein product is CASSEEGRVGTEAFF. The rearrangement links TRBV2 to TRBJ1-1; weak D call: TRBD1 (5 bases). Germline V gene data show CDR1 as SNHLY and CDR2 as FYNNEI. V lost 3 bases and J 5 bases, leaving 16 bases between the germline ends. There are 15 residues in the CDR3.

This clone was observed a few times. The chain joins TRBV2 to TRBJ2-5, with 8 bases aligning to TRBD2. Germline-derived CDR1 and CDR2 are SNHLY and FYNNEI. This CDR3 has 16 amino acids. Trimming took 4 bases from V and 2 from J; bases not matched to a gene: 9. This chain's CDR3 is CASSALLAATQETQYF. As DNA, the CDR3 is TGTGCCAGCAGTGCTTTACTAGCGGCCACTCAAGAGACCCAGTACTTC. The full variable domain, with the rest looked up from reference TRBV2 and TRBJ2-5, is EPEVTQTPSHQVTQMGQEVILRCVPISNHLYFYWYRQILGQKVEFLVSFYNNEISEKSEIFDDQFSVERPDGSNFTLKIRSTKLEDSAMYFCASSALLAATQETQYFGPGTRLLVL.

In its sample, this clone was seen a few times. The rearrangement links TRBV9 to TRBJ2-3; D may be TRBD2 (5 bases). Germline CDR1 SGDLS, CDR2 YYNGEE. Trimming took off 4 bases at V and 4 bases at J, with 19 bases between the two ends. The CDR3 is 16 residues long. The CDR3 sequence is CASSKYSGEISDTQYF. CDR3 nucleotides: TGTGCCAGCAGCAAATACTCCGGGGAAATCTCAGATACGCAGTATTTT.

Here the CDR3 DNA reads TGTGCCAGCAGCTTAGTAGGCAGGGGTTTCTCTAGGGAGCAGTACTTC. It is translated as CASSLVGRGFSREQYF. The rearrangement joins TRBV7-9 to TRBJ2-7; D is possibly TRBD1 (6 bases). The CDR3 spans 16 residues. Germline loops: CDR1 SEHNR, CDR2 FQNEAQ (reference sequence). Deletions cut 1 base from V and 7 bases from J, with 20 bases between.

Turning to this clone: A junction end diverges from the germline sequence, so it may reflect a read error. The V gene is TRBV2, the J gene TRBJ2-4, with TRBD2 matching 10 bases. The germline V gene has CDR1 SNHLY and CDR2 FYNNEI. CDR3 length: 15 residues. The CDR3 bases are TGTGCCAGCATTGAAATCAGCGGGGGGGAAAACATTCAGTACTTC. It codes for CASIEISGGENIQYF.

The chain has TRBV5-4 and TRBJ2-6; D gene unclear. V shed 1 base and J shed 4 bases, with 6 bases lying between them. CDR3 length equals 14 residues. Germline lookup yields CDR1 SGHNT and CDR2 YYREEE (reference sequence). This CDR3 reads CASSLPLGANVLTF. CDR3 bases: TGTGCCAGCAGCTTGCCACTCGGGGCCAACGTCCTGACTTTC.

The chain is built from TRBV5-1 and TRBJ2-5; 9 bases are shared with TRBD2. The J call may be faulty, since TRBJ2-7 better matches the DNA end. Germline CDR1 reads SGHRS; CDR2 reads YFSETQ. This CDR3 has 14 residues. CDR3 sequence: CASSLAAGGSEQYF. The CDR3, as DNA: TGCGCCAGCAGCTTGGCAGCGGGAGGATCCGAGCAGTACTTC.

CDR3 coding DNA: TGTGCCAGCAGCTTAGGACTAGCCTACGAGCAGTACTTC. Translated: CASSLGLAYEQYF. The chain carries TRBV7-2 and TRBJ2-7, with a weak D call TRBD2 (6 bases). CDR1 SGHTA and CDR2 FQGNSA come from the germline V gene. V was shortened by 1 base and J by 2 bases, with 6 bases between the two germline ends. The CDR3 spans 13 residues.

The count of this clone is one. The chain's CDR3 is CASSLSRGGSYEQYF. The CDR3 nucleotides are TGTGCCAGCAGTTTATCGAGAGGGGGCTCCTACGAGCAGTACTTC. V is TRBV28 and J is TRBJ2-7; D may be TRBD1 (6 bases). CDR3 length: 15 residues. Trimming removed 1 base from V and 0 bases from J, with 10 bases in between. Per germline, CDR1 MDHEN and CDR2 SYDVKM.

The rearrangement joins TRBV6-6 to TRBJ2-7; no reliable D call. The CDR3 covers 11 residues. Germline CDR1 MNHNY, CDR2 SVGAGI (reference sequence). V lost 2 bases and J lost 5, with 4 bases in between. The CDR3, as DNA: TGTGCCAGCAGTTACCGCGACGAGCAGTACTTC. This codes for CASSYRDEQYF.

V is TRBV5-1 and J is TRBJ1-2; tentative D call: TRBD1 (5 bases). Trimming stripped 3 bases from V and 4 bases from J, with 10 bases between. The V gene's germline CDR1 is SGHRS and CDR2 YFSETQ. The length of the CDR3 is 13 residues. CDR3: CASSSTGSYGYTF. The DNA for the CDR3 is TGCGCCAGCAGCTCAACAGGTAGCTATGGCTACACCTTC.

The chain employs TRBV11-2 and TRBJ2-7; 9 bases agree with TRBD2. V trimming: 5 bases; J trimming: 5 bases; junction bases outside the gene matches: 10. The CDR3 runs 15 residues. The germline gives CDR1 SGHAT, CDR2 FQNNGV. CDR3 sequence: CASSEAGGRAHEQYF. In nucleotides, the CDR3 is TGTGCCAGCAGCGAAGCGGGAGGTCGGGCTCACGAGCAGTACTTC.